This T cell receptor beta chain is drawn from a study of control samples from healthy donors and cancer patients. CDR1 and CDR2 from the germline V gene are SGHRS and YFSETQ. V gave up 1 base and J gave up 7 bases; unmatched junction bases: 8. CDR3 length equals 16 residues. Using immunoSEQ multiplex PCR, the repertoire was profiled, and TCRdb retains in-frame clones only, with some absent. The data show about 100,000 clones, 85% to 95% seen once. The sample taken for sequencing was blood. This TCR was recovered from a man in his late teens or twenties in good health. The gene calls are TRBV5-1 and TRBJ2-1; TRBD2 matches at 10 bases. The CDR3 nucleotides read TGCGCCAGCAGCTTGTGGCTAGCGGGAGCAGTTAATGAGCAGTTCTTC. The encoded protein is CASSLWLAGAVNEQFF. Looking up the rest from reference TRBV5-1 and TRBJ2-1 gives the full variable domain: KAGVTQTPRYLIKTRGQQVTLSCSPISGHRSVSWYQQTPGQGLQFLFEYFSETQRNKGNFPGRFSGRQFSNSRSEMNVSTLELGDSALYLCASSLWLAGAVNEQFFGPGTRLTVL.